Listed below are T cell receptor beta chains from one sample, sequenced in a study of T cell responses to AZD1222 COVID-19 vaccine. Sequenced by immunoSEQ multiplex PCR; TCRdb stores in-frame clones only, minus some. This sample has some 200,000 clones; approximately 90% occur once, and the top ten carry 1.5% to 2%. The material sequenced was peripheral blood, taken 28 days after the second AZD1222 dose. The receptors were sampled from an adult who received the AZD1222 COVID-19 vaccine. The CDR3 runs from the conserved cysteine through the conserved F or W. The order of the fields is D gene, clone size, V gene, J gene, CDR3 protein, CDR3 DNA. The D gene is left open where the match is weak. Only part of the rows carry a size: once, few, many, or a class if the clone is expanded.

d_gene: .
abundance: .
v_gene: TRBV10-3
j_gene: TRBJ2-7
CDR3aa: CAISDPGHQYEQYF
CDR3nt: TGTGCCATCAGCGATCCGGGACACCAATACGAGCAGTACTTC

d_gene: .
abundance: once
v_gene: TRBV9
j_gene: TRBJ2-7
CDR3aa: CASSFDGTSSYEQYF
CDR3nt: TGTGCCAGCAGCTTTGACGGGACCAGCTCCTACGAGCAGTACTTC

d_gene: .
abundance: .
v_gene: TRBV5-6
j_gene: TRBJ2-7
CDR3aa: CASSPAATLYEQYF
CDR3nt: TGTGCCAGCAGCCCTGCTGCCACCCTCTACGAGCAGTACTTC

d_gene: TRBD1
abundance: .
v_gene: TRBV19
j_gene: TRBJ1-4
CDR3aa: CASSPRDRRAPNEKLFF
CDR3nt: TGTGCCAGTAGTCCCCGGGACAGGCGAGCCCCAAATGAAAAACTGTTTTTT

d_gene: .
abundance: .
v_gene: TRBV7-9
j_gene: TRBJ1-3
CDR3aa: CASSPRQALNTIYF
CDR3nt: TGTGCCAGCAGCCCCAGACAGGCTCTAAACACCATATATTTT

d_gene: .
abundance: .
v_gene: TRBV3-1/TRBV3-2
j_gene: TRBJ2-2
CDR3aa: CASSLTGGGGELFF
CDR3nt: TGTGCCAGCAGCCTGACGGGCGGCGGAGGGGAGCTGTTTTTT

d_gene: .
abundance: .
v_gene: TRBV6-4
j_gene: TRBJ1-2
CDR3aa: CASSDSRRFYGYTF
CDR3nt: TGTGCCAGCAGTGACTCTCGCCGTTTTTATGGCTACACCTTC

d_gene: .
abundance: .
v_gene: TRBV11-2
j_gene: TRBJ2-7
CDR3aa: CASSLGSVYEQYF
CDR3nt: TGTGCCAGCAGCTTGGGGTCGGTCTACGAGCAGTACTTC

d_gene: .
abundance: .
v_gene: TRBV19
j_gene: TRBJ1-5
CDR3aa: CASSIPGRRSNQPQHF
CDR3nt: TGTGCCAGTAGTATACCAGGACGGCGTAGCAATCAGCCCCAGCATTTT

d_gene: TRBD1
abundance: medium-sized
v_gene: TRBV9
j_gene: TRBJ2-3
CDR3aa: CASSVEGQGYDTQYF
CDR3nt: TGTGCCAGCAGCGTAGAGGGACAGGGGTATGATACGCAGTATTTT

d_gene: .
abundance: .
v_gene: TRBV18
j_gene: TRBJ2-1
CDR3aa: CASSADGMTYNEQFF
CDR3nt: TGTGCCAGCTCAGCGGACGGAATGACCTACAATGAGCAGTTCTTC

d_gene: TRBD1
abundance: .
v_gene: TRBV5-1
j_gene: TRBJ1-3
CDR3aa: CASSFQGQGNTIYF
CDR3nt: TGCGCCAGCAGCTTCCAGGGACAGGGAAACACCATATATTTT

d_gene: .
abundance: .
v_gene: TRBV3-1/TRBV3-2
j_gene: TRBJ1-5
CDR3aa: CASSRGRINQPQHF
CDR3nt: TGTGCCAGCAGCCGAGGACGGATCAATCAGCCCCAGCATTTT

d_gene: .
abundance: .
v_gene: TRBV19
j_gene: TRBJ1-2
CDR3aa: CASFLSGPTTAYGYTF
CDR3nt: TGTGCCAGTTTTCTCTCCGGGCCCACCACCGCATATGGCTACACCTTC

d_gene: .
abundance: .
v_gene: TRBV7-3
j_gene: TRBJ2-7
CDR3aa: CASSLKSGWTFTTYEQYF
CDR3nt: TGTGCCAGCAGCTTAAAATCGGGATGGACTTTTACTACATACGAGCAGTACTTC

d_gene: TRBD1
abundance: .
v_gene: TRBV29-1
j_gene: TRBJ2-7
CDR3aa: CSVTGTGDGSSYEQYF
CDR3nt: TGCAGCGTTACCGGGACAGGGGACGGGAGCTCCTACGAGCAGTACTTC

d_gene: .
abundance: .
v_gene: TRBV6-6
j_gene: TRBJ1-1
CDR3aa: CASGRWDTEAFF
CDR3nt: TGTGCCAGCGGGAGGTGGGACACTGAAGCTTTCTTT

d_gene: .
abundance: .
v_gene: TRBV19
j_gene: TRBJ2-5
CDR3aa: CASSIPQRSETQYF
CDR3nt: TGTGCCAGTAGTATACCCCAGCGGTCAGAGACCCAGTACTTC

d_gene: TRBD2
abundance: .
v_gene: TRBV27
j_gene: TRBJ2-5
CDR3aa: CASSFGLAGETQYF
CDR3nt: TGTGCCAGCAGTTTCGGACTAGCGGGAGAGACCCAGTACTTC

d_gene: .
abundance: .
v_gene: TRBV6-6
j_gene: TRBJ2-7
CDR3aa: CASSYSTGTNEQYF
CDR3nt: TGTGCCAGCAGTTACTCAACAGGGACCAACGAGCAGTACTTC

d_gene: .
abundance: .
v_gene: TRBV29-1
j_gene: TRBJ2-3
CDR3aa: CSVGASPNTQYF
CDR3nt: TGCAGCGTTGGAGCTAGTCCAAATACGCAGTATTTT

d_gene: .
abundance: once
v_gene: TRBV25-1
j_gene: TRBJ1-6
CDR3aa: CASRAPNSPLHF
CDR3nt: TGTGCCAGCAGGGCACCAAATTCACCCCTCCACTTT

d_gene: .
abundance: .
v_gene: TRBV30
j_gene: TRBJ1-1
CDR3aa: CAWTRQSKAFF
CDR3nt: TGTGCCTGGACCCGACAGTCTAAGGCTTTCTTT

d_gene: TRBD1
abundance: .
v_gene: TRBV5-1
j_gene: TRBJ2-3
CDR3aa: CASRKGVTGGTDTQYF
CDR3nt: TGCGCCAGCAGAAAGGGGGTGACAGGGGGCACAGATACGCAGTATTTT

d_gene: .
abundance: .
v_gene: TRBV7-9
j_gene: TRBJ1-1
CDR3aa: CASSPSGGGREAFF
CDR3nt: TGTGCCAGCAGCCCAAGCGGAGGGGGGAGAGAAGCTTTCTTT

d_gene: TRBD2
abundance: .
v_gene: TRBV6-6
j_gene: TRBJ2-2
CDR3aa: CASSLTSGGGELFF
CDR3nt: TGTGCCAGCAGTTTGACTAGCGGGGGCGGGGAGCTGTTTTTT

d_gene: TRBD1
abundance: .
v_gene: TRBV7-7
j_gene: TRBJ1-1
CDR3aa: CSFGTPGQTMNTEAFF
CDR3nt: TGTAGCTTCGGGACTCCGGGACAGACCATGAACACTGAAGCTTTCTTT

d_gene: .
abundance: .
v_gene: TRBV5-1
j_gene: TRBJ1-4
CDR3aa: CASSLGSRRGSGEKLFF
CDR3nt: TGCGCCAGCAGCTTGGGGTCTCGACGGGGTAGTGGTGAAAAACTGTTTTTT

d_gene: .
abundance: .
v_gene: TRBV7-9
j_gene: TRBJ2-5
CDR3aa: CASSLEVQETQYF
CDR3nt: TGTGCCAGCAGCTTAGAGGTCCAAGAGACCCAGTACTTC

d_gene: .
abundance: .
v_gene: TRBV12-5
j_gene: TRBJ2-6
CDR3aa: CASGTDVGANVLTF
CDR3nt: TGTGCTAGTGGTACAGATGTGGGGGCCAACGTCCTGACTTTC

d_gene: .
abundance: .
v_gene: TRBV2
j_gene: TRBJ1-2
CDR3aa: CASKGGANYGYTF
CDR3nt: TGTGCCAGCAAGGGGGGAGCGAACTATGGCTACACCTTC

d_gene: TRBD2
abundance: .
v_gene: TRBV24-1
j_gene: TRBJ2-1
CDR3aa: CATSDFGTSGSNEQFF
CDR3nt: TGTGCCACCAGTGATTTTGGGACTAGCGGGAGCAATGAGCAGTTCTTC

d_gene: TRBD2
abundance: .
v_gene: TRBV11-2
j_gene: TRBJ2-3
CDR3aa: CASSLDRGGKQYF
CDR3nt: TGTGCCAGCAGCTTAGATCGGGGGGGGAAGCAGTATTTT